This T cell receptor beta chain originates from a study of cytomegalovirus exposure and HLA in healthy donors. This clone appeared a few times. The antigen remains undetermined. The germline V gene encodes CDR1 SGHTA and CDR2 FQGNSA. Trimming at V came to 1 base and at J to 2 bases, leaving 7 bases not matched to a gene. The CDR3 has 18 residues. Study findings and constraints: It was reported that TCR beta sequences correctly inferred the HLA-A and HLA-B alleles for most subjects. As a later analysis revealed, most CMV-associated TCR beta chains appeared HLA-restricted. Donors belonging to an Asian-associated ancestry cluster reportedly showed fewer N-insertions in productive TCRs than the 666-donor mean, according to what a later analysis found.

The primer mix had 60 Vbeta and 13 Jbeta primers. Using immunoSEQ multiplex PCR, the repertoire was profiled, and TCRdb retains in-frame clones only, with some absent. The sample has over 80,000 clones, over 60% seen once. This sequence was found in a man aged 40-49 years in good health and CMV-seronegative. V usage is TRBV7-2 and J usage is TRBJ2-3; 12 nucleotides agree with TRBD2. Sequencing used PBMCs. The CDR3 DNA follows: TGTGCCAGCAGCTTAGTAGCGACTAGCGGGGGCCCCACAGATACGCAGTATTTT. Encoded protein: CASSLVATSGGPTDTQYF. Full variable domain (outside the CDR3, taken from reference TRBV7-2 and TRBJ2-3): GAGVSQSPSNKVTEKGKDVELRCDPISGHTALYWYRQSLGQGLEFLIYFQGNSAPDKSGLPSDRFSAERTGGSVSTLTIQRTQQEDSAVYLCASSLVATSGGPTDTQYFGPGTRLTVL.